The sequence of this T cell receptor (beta chain) was determined in a study of Ad26.COV2.S vaccination and SARS-CoV-2 variants. Overall study context: Intramuscularly, Ad26.COV2.S was given either once or twice, 56 days apart.

Sequencing was performed with immunoSEQ multiplex PCR; in TCRdb, only in-frame clones are kept and a portion is missing. The data hold around 400,000 clones, with 75% to 90% observed a single time. Study results and caveats: Reports say spike-specific CD8+ and CD4+ T cell responses covered substantial breadth after vaccination. While placebo recipients had lower spike-specific TCR breadth, vaccine recipients had more.

Comment on this clone: Its antigen is currently unknown.

As to treatment: some 19 received Ad26.COV2.S at low or high dose, single or two shots; roughly five received placebo; per-sample allocation not given. On day 63 after the first injection, vaccine and placebo recipients gave samples. The V gene's germline CDR1 is SGHRS and CDR2 YFSETQ. This CDR3 is built from 18 residues. With 0 bases removed from V and 0 bases from J, the gap between germline ends came to 13 bases. The chain uses TRBV5-1 and TRBJ2-6, with a possible D match to TRBD2 (6 bases). The sample in question was peripheral blood, obtained in a trial of Ad26.COV2.S vaccine versus placebo. This TCR was recovered from a person between 18 and 65 years old who received the Ad26.COV2.S COVID-19 vaccine or a placebo. The DNA for the CDR3 is TGCGCCAGCAGCTTGGCCGGAGGGGCCGCCTCTGGGGCCAACGTCCTGACTTTC. This encodes CASSLAGGAASGANVLTF.